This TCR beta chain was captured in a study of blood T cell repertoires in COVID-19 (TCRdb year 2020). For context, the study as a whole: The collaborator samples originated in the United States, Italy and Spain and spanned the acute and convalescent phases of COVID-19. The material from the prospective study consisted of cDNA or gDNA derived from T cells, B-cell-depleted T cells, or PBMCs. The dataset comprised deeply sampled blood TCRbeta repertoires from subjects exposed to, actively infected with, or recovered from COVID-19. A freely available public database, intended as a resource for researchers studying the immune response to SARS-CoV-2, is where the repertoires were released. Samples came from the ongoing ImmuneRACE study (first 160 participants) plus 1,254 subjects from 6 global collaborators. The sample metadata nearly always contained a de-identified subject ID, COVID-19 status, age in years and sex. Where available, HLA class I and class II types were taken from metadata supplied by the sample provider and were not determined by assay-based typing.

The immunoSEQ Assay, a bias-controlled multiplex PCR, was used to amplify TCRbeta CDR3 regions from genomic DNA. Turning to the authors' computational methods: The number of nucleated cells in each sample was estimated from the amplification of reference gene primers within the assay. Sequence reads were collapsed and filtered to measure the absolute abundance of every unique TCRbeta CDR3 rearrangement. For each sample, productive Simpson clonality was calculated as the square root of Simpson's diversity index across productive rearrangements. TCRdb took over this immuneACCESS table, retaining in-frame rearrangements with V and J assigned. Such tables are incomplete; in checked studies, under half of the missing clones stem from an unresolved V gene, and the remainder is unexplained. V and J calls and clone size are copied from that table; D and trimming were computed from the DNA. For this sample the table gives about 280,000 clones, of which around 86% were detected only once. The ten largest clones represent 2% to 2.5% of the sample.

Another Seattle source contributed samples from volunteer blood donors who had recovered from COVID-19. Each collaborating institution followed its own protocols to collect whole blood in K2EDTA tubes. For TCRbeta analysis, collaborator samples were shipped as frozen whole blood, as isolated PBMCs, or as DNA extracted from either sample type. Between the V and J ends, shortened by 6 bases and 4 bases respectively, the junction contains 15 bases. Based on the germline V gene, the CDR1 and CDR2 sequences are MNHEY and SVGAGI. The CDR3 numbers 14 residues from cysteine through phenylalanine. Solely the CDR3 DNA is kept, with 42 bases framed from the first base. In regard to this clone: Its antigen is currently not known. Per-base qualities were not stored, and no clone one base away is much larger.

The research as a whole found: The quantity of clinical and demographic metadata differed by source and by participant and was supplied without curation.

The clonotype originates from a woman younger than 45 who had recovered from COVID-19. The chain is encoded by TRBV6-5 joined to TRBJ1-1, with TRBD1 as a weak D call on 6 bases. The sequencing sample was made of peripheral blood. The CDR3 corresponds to CASSPPGESTEAFF. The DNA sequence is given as TGTGCCAGCAGCCCCCCAGGGGAGAGCACTGAAGCTTTCTTT.